A selection of T cell receptor beta chains follows, all from one sample in a study of T cell changes during pregnancy in multiple sclerosis. The data were produced by immunoSEQ multiplex PCR, yet TCRdb's version contains in-frame clones alone and is incomplete. This table holds roughly 59,000 clones, 85% to 95% found once. The starting material was CD8+ T cells from peripheral blood mononuclear cells, obtained in the second trimester of pregnancy. All receptors come from a female donor with multiple sclerosis, enrolled in a pregnancy study. The CDR3 runs from the conserved cysteine through the conserved F or W. The D gene is left open where the match is weak. Clone size is given for some rows only: seen once, a few or many times, or a class if the clone is expanded.

clone size | D gene | J gene | V gene | CDR3 protein | CDR3 DNA
NA | NA | TRBJ1-1 | TRBV5-1 | CASRQGDTEAFF | TGCGCCAGCAGACAGGGTGACACTGAAGCTTTCTTT
NA | NA | TRBJ1-1 | TRBV7-9 | CASSPGDGNTEAFF | TGTGCCAGCAGCCCGGGGGACGGGAACACTGAAGCTTTCTTT
few | NA | TRBJ2-7 | TRBV15 | CATSAPTPRGNEQYF | TGTGCCACCAGCGCCCCCACCCCCCGCGGGAACGAGCAGTACTTC
NA | TRBD2 | TRBJ2-1 | TRBV15 | CATSRETGGYNEQFF | TGTGCCACCAGCAGAGAAACGGGAGGCTACAATGAGCAGTTCTTC
NA | TRBD2 | TRBJ2-7 | TRBV27 | CASKTPGLAGYEQYF | TGTGCCAGCAAAACTCCGGGACTAGCGGGTTACGAGCAGTACTTC
NA | NA | TRBJ1-2 | TRBV25-1 | CASRGRMLGGYTF | TGTGCCAGCAGGGGGAGGATGTTAGGTGGCTACACCTTC
NA | NA | TRBJ2-5 | TRBV5-1 | CASSRVGETQYF | TGCGCCAGCAGCCGGGTCGGGGAGACCCAGTACTTC
NA | NA | TRBJ1-2 | TRBV4-1 | CASSHGGDYGYTF | TGCGCCAGCAGCCACGGGGGTGACTATGGCTACACCTTC
NA | NA | TRBJ1-1 | TRBV2 | CALRGRQIGEAFF | TGTGCCTTAAGGGGTAGACAGATCGGTGAAGCTTTCTTT
once | NA | TRBJ2-2 | TRBV27 | CASSRAGVLNTGELFF | TGTGCCAGCAGTCGAGCAGGGGTCCTGAACACCGGGGAGCTGTTTTTT
NA | NA | TRBJ1-1 | TRBV15 | CATSRDFGDTEAFF | TGTGCCACCAGCAGAGATTTCGGGGACACTGAAGCTTTCTTT
NA | TRBD2 | TRBJ2-7 | TRBV4-2 | CASSQFGGKVHEQYF | TGTGCCAGCAGCCAATTCGGGGGGAAGGTCCACGAGCAGTACTTC
NA | NA | TRBJ1-2 | TRBV13 | CASSLARQGRSTPYTF | TGTGCCAGCAGCTTAGCCCGGCAGGGCCGTTCAACACCCTACACCTTC
NA | NA | TRBJ2-6 | TRBV6-1 | CASSDQGHSGANVLTF | TGTGCCAGCAGTGATCAGGGACACTCTGGGGCCAACGTCCTGACTTTC
NA | NA | TRBJ1-2 | TRBV27 | CASSLSGVYGGYTF | TGTGCCAGCAGTTTATCAGGGGTCTACGGTGGCTACACCTTC